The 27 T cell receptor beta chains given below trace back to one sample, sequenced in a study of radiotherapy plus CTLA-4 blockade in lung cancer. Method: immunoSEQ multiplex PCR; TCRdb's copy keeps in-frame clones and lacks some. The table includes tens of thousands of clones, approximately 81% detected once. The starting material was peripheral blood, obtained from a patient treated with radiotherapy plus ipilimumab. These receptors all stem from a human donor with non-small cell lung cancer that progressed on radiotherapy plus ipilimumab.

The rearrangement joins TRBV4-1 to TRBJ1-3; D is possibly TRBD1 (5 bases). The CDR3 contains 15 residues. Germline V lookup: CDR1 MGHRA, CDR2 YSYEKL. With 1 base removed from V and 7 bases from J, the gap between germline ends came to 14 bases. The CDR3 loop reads CASSQAQGVFNTIYF. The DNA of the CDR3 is TGCGCCAGCAGCCAAGCCCAGGGAGTGTTCAACACCATATATTTT.

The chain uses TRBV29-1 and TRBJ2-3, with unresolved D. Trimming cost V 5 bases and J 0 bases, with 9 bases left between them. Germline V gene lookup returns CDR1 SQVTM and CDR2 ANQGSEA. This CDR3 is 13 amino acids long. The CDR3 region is CSVCVPSTDTQYF. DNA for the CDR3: TGCAGCGTTTGTGTACCTAGCACAGATACGCAGTATTTT.

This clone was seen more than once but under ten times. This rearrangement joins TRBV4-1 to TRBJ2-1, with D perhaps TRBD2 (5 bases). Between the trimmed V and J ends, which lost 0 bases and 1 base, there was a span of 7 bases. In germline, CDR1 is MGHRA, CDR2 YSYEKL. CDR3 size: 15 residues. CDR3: CASSQDRGSYNEQFF. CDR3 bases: TGCGCCAGCAGCCAAGATCGGGGTTCCTACAATGAGCAGTTCTTC.

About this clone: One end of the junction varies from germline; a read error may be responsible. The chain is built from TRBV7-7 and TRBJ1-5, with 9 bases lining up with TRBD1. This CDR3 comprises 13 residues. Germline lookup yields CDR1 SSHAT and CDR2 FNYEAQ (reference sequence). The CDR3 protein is CASSADRGQPQHF. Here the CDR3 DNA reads TGTGCTAGCAGCGCGGACAGGGGCCAGCCCCAGCATTTT.

CDR3 sequence reads: CASSGQGTPYNEQFF. The CDR3 DNA is TGTGCCAGCAGTGGACAGGGGACGCCCTACAATGAGCAGTTCTTC. The chain combines TRBV2 with TRBJ2-1; 8 bases map to TRBD1. With V trimmed by 4 bases and J by 2 bases, 4 bases remained unmatched. The CDR3 contains 15 residues. In germline, CDR1 is SNHLY, CDR2 FYNNEI.

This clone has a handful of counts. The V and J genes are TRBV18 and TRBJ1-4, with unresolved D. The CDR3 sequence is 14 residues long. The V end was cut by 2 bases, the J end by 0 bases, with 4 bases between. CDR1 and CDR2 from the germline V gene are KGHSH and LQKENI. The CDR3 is CASSPVATNEKLFF. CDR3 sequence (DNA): TGTGCCAGCTCACCAGTAGCAACTAATGAAAAACTGTTTTTT.

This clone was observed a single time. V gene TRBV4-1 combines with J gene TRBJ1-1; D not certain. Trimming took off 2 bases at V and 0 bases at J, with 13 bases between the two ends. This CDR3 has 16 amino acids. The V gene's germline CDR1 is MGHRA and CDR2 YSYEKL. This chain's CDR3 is CASSQNSPLMNTEAFF. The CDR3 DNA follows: TGCGCCAGCAGCCAAAATTCCCCACTGATGAACACTGAAGCTTTCTTT.

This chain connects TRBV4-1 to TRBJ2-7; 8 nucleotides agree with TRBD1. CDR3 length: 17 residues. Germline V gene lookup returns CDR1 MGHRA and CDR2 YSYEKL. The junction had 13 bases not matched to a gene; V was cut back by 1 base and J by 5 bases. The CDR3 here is CASSQASGQGLTHEQYF. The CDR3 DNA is TGCGCCAGCAGCCAAGCTTCCGGACAGGGATTAACCCACGAGCAGTACTTC.

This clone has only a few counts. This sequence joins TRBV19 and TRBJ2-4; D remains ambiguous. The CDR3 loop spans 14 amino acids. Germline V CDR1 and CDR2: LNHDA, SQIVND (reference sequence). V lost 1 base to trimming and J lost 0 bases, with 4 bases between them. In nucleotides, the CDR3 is TGTGCCAGTAGTATAGCGGGAGCCAAAAACATTCAGTACTTC. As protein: CASSIAGAKNIQYF.

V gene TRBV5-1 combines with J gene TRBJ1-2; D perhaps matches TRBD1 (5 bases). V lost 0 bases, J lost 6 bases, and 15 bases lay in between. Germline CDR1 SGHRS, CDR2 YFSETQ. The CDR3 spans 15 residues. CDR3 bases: TGCGCCAGCAGCTTGGCCGAAGGAGGGGAAAATGGCTACACCTTC. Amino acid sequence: CASSLAEGGENGYTF.

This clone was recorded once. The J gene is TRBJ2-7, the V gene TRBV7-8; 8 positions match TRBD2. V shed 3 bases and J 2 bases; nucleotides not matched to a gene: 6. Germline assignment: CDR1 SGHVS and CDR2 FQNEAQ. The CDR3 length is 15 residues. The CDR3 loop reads CASSFVAGQTYEQYF. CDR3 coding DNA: TGTGCCAGCAGCTTCGTAGCGGGGCAGACCTACGAGCAGTACTTC.

CDR3 bases: TGTGCCAGCAGTTTGAGCGGCCCGGAATGGTCCCAGCCCCAGCATTTT. It specifies CASSLSGPEWSQPQHF. J is TRBJ1-5 and V is TRBV28; no definite D call. The V gene's germline CDR1 is MDHEN and CDR2 SYDVKM. The CDR3 has 16 amino acids. V was cut by 3 bases and J by 7 bases, with 19 bases left in between.

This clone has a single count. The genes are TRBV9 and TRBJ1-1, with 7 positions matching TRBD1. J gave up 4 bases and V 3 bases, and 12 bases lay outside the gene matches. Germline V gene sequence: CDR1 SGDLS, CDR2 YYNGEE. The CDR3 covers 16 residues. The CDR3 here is CASSASYRTGGTEAFF. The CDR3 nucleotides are TGTGCCAGCAGCGCTAGCTATAGGACAGGAGGCACTGAAGCTTTCTTT.

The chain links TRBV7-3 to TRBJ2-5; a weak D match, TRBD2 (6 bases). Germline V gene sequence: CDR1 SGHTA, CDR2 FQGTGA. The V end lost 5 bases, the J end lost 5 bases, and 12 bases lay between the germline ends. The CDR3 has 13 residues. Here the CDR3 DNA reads TGTGCCAGCAGCCCTGGCAGCGGGGAGACCCAGTACTTC. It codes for CASSPGSGETQYF.

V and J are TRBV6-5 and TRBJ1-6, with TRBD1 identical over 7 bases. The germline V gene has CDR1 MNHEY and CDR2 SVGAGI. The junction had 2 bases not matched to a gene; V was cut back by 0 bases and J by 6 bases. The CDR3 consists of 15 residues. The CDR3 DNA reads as TGTGCCAGCAGTTACTCGCAGGGGGGTAATTCACCCCTCCACTTT. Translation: CASSYSQGGNSPLHF.

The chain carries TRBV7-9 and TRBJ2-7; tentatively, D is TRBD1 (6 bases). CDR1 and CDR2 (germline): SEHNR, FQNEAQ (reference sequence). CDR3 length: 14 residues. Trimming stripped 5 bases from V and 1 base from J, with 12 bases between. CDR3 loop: CASSATGNSYEQYF. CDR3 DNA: TGTGCCAGCAGCGCCACAGGGAATTCCTACGAGCAGTACTTC.

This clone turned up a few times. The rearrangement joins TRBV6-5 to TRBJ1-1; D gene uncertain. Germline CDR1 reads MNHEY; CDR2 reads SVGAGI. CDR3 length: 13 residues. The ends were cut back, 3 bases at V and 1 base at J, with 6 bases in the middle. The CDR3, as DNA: TGTGCCAGCAGTTATAATAGGAACACTGAAGCTTTCTTT. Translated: CASSYNRNTEAFF.

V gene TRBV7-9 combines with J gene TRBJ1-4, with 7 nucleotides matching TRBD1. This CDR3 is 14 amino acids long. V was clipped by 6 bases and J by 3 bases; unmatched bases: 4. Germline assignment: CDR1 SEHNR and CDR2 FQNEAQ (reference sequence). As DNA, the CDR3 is TGTGCCAGCAGGCCCGGGACAGCTAATGAAAAACTGTTTTTT. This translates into CASRPGTANEKLFF.

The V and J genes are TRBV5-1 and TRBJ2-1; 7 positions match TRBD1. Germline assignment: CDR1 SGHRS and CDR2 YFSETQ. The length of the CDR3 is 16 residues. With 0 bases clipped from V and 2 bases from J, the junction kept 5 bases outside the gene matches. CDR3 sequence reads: CASSLDVTGPYNEQFF. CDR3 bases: TGCGCCAGCAGCTTGGACGTGACAGGGCCCTACAATGAGCAGTTCTTC.

CDR3 region: CASSLGVRTEAFF. CDR3 bases: TGTGCCAGCAGTTTAGGAGTTAGGACTGAAGCTTTCTTT. The J gene is TRBJ1-1, the V gene TRBV28; D not resolved. Germline CDR1 MDHEN, CDR2 SYDVKM. The germline V and J ends were trimmed by 2 bases and 5 bases, with 9 bases remaining between them. The CDR3 spans 13 residues.

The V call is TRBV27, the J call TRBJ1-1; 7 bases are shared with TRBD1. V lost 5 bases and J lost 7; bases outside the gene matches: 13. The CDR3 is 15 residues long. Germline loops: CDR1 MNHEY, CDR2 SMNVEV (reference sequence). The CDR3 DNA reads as TGTGCCAGCAGTCGCAGGGGGTCGAAATACGGTGAAGCTTTCTTT. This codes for CASSRRGSKYGEAFF.

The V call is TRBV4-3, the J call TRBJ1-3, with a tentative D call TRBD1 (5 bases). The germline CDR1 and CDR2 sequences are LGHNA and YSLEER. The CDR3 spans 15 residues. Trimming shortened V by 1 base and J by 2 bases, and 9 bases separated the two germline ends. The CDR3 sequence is CASSQGQTPGNTIYF. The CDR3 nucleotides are TGCGCCAGCAGCCAAGGACAGACCCCTGGAAACACCATATATTTT.

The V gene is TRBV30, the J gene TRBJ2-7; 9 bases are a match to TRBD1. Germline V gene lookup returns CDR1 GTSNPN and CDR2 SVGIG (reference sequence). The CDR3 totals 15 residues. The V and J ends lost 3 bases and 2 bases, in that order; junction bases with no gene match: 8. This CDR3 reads CAWSPPGTGTYEQYF. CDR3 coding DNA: TGTGCCTGGAGCCCTCCCGGGACAGGGACCTACGAGCAGTACTTC.

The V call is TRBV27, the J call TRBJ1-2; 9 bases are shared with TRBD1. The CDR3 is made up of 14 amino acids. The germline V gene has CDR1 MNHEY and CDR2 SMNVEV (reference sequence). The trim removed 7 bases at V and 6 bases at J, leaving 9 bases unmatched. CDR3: CASKRRDRVDGYTF. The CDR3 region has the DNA TGTGCCAGCAAGAGAAGGGACAGGGTCGATGGCTACACCTTC.

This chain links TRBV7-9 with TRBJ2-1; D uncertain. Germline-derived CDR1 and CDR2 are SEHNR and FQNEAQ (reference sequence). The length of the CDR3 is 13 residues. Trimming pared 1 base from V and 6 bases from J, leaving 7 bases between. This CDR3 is CASSLGRTNEQFF. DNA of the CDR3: TGTGCCAGCAGCTTAGGGCGAACCAATGAGCAGTTCTTC.

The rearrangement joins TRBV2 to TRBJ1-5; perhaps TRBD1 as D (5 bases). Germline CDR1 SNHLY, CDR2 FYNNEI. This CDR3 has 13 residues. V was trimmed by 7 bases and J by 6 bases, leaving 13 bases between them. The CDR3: CASNWRGGQPQHF. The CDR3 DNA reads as TGTGCCAGCAACTGGCGGGGGGGTCAGCCCCAGCATTTT.

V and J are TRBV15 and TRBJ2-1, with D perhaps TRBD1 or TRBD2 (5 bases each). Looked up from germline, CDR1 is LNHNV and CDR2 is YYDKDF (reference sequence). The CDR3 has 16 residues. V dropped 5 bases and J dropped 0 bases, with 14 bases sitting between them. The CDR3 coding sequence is TGTGCCACCAGCCCCGGGGCAGATCGCTCCTACAATGAGCAGTTCTTC. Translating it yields CATSPGADRSYNEQFF.